Detailed here is one T cell receptor (beta chain). The data stem from a study of blood T cell repertoires in COVID-19. Study background: Samples of COVID-19 (acute and convalescent) were obtained from the United States, Italy and Spain. PBMCs, B-cell-depleted T cells, or T cells were the source of the cDNA or gDNA that made up the material.

Trimming shortened V by 6 bases and J by 6 bases, and 8 bases separated the two germline ends. There are 12 residues in the CDR3. CDR1 MGHRA and CDR2 YSYEKL come from the germline V gene. Assay used: immunoSEQ multiplex PCR; TCRdb lists only in-frame clones, some missing. This sample yields some 670,000 clones, of which 80% to 90% are seen a single time; approximately 0.3% belongs to the top ten. The chain links TRBV4-1 to TRBJ1-4, with TRBD1 as a possible D gene (5 bases). What was sequenced was peripheral blood. The source is a woman younger than 30 with acute or convalescent COVID-19. The CDR3 spells CASSSQDEKLFF. The CDR3, as DNA: TGCGCCAGCAGTTCACAGGATGAAAAACTGTTTTTT.